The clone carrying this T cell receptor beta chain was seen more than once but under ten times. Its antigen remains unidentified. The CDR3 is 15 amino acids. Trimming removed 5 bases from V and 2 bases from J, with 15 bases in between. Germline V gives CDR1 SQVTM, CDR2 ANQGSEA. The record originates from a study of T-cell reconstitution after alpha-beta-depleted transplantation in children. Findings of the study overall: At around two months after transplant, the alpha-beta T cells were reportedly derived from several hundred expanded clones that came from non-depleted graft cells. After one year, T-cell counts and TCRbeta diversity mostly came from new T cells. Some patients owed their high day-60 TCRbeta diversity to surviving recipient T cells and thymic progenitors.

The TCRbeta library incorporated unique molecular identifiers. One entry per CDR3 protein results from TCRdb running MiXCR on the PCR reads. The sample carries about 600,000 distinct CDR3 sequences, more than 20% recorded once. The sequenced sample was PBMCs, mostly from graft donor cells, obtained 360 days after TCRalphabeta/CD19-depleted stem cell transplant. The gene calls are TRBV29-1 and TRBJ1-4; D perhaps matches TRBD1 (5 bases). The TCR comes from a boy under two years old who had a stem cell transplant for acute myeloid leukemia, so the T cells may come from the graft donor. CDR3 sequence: CSVRSGAVTNEKLFF. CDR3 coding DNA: TGCAGCGTTCGGTCCGGGGCAGTGACTAATGAAAAACTGTTTTTT.